A selection of T cell receptor beta chains follows, all from one sample in a study of blood T cell repertoires in COVID-19. TCRdb keeps only in-frame clones here, not all; method: immunoSEQ multiplex PCR. The table records 65,000 to 80,000 clones, about 80% of them present only once. The sequenced sample consisted of peripheral blood. The receptors were sampled from a man aged 50 to 60 with acute or convalescent COVID-19. Both conserved end residues are part of each CDR3. D genes are given only for firm matches.

j_call: TRBJ1-3; v_call: TRBV5-1; d_call: -; cdr3_aa: CASSLAGGDPGNTIYF
j_call: TRBJ1-3; v_call: TRBV28; d_call: -; cdr3_aa: CASRTTASGNTIYF
j_call: TRBJ2-7; v_call: TRBV7-9; d_call: -; cdr3_aa: CASSPQGKIDEQYF
j_call: TRBJ1-2; v_call: TRBV5-4; d_call: -; cdr3_aa: CASSFGTGNYGYTF
j_call: TRBJ1-2; v_call: TRBV7-2; d_call: -; cdr3_aa: CASSSYSYGYTF
j_call: TRBJ1-1; v_call: TRBV7-2; d_call: -; cdr3_aa: CASSSTRGMNTEAFF
j_call: TRBJ1-1; v_call: TRBV28; d_call: -; cdr3_aa: CASSAGEGEAFF
j_call: TRBJ2-3; v_call: TRBV6-5; d_call: -; cdr3_aa: CASSYLGPAADTQYF
j_call: TRBJ2-3; v_call: TRBV2; d_call: TRBD2; cdr3_aa: CASNPSGGSTDTQYF
j_call: TRBJ2-7; v_call: TRBV29-1; d_call: TRBD1; cdr3_aa: CSVRTGEEQYF
j_call: TRBJ1-5; v_call: TRBV4-2; d_call: TRBD1; cdr3_aa: CASSQERGRQPQHF
j_call: TRBJ2-1; v_call: TRBV7-8; d_call: TRBD2; cdr3_aa: CASSLTGLAIGNEQFF
j_call: TRBJ2-1; v_call: TRBV28; d_call: -; cdr3_aa: CASTGVRGGEQFF
j_call: TRBJ2-2; v_call: TRBV9; d_call: -; cdr3_aa: CASSVGGAGHGELFF
j_call: TRBJ1-1; v_call: TRBV10-3; d_call: TRBD1; cdr3_aa: CAISDRDRDTEAFF
j_call: TRBJ2-2; v_call: TRBV6-6; d_call: TRBD2; cdr3_aa: CASRYLGLGSAGELFF
j_call: TRBJ1-2; v_call: TRBV6-5; d_call: -; cdr3_aa: CASSKSGFGYTF
j_call: TRBJ1-2; v_call: TRBV28; d_call: -; cdr3_aa: CASSTSGALNYGYTF
j_call: TRBJ1-1; v_call: TRBV10-3; d_call: -; cdr3_aa: CAISESAGDTEAFF
j_call: TRBJ1-3; v_call: TRBV7-8; d_call: -; cdr3_aa: CASSFIKKGARLTRGNTLNF
j_call: TRBJ2-1; v_call: TRBV4-2; d_call: TRBD2; cdr3_aa: CASSQGGWGTSEQSSYNEQFF
j_call: TRBJ2-2; v_call: TRBV19; d_call: TRBD2; cdr3_aa: CATGLAGPVNTGELFF
j_call: TRBJ1-5; v_call: TRBV24-1; d_call: -; cdr3_aa: CATSVGGNQPQHF
j_call: TRBJ1-2; v_call: TRBV7-3; d_call: -; cdr3_aa: CASSLADGLNYGYTF
j_call: TRBJ2-5; v_call: TRBV5-6; d_call: -; cdr3_aa: CASSLLGVETQYF
j_call: TRBJ1-1; v_call: TRBV19; d_call: TRBD1; cdr3_aa: CASKRTGNTEAFF
j_call: TRBJ2-7; v_call: TRBV4-2; d_call: -; cdr3_aa: CASSLKGYEQYF
j_call: TRBJ2-3; v_call: TRBV7-3; d_call: TRBD2; cdr3_aa: CASSGGLAGGDTQYF
j_call: TRBJ1-2; v_call: TRBV3-1/TRBV3-2; d_call: TRBD1; cdr3_aa: CASSGRQGGWGYTF
j_call: TRBJ2-4; v_call: TRBV7-9; d_call: -; cdr3_aa: CASSLVGHLAKNIQYF
j_call: TRBJ1-6; v_call: TRBV12-5; d_call: -; cdr3_aa: CASALSRNSPLHF
j_call: TRBJ2-7; v_call: TRBV7-8; d_call: TRBD2; cdr3_aa: CASSSGLGTREQYF
j_call: TRBJ1-2; v_call: TRBV6-5; d_call: TRBD1; cdr3_aa: CASSLKDRGTDGYTF
j_call: TRBJ2-7; v_call: TRBV19; d_call: TRBD1; cdr3_aa: CASSADRGTSEQYF
j_call: TRBJ2-7; v_call: TRBV4-3; d_call: -; cdr3_aa: CASSQDWAGLYEQYF
j_call: TRBJ1-5; v_call: TRBV12-3/TRBV12-4; d_call: -; cdr3_aa: CASSAGGPQPQHF
j_call: TRBJ2-2; v_call: TRBV4-2; d_call: TRBD2; cdr3_aa: CASSRTSGNTGELFF
j_call: TRBJ2-7; v_call: TRBV9; d_call: TRBD1; cdr3_aa: CASSPTEGDRAHEQYF
j_call: TRBJ2-5; v_call: TRBV18; d_call: -; cdr3_aa: CASSPRQAIQETQYF
j_call: TRBJ1-4; v_call: TRBV5-4; d_call: TRBD1; cdr3_aa: CASSRLGQGTNEKLFF
j_call: TRBJ2-3; v_call: TRBV7-9; d_call: TRBD1; cdr3_aa: CASNLPRTGTGGSWDTQYF
j_call: TRBJ1-2; v_call: TRBV7-9; d_call: TRBD1; cdr3_aa: CASSSEGQGKSDGYTF
j_call: TRBJ2-1; v_call: TRBV6-2/TRBV6-3; d_call: TRBD2; cdr3_aa: CASSYPPWSGGAISFEQFF
j_call: TRBJ1-2; v_call: TRBV12-3/TRBV12-4; d_call: -; cdr3_aa: CASSSGPQYGYTF
j_call: TRBJ1-2; v_call: TRBV10-3; d_call: TRBD1; cdr3_aa: CAITGERDRGQGGYTF
j_call: TRBJ1-2; v_call: TRBV12-3/TRBV12-4; d_call: TRBD1; cdr3_aa: CASSGGKGYGYTF
j_call: TRBJ2-5; v_call: TRBV10-1; d_call: -; cdr3_aa: CASRVTTIPPRETQYF
j_call: TRBJ2-5; v_call: TRBV9; d_call: TRBD2; cdr3_aa: CASSVIAGGPETQYF
j_call: TRBJ1-1; v_call: TRBV7-6; d_call: TRBD1; cdr3_aa: CASSLRDSGNTEAFF
j_call: TRBJ2-6; v_call: TRBV19; d_call: TRBD1; cdr3_aa: CASSPGTGYLSSGANVLTF
j_call: TRBJ2-7; v_call: TRBV6-5; d_call: TRBD1; cdr3_aa: CASGTDYEQYF
j_call: TRBJ2-1; v_call: TRBV5-6; d_call: TRBD2; cdr3_aa: CASSLLSGGATGNEQFF
j_call: TRBJ1-2; v_call: TRBV4-1; d_call: -; cdr3_aa: CASSHPAGQAIYGYTF
j_call: TRBJ2-5; v_call: TRBV7-9; d_call: -; cdr3_aa: CASSLRGAGETQYF
j_call: TRBJ2-5; v_call: TRBV5-1; d_call: -; cdr3_aa: CASSLEYETQYF
j_call: TRBJ1-6; v_call: TRBV7-8; d_call: -; cdr3_aa: CASAPTELSSPLHF
j_call: TRBJ1-2; v_call: TRBV13; d_call: TRBD1; cdr3_aa: CASSRQGNYGYTF
j_call: TRBJ1-5; v_call: TRBV21-1; d_call: -; cdr3_aa: CASIFRGGCNQPQHF
j_call: TRBJ2-1; v_call: TRBV6-6; d_call: -; cdr3_aa: CASGLGVDLFF
j_call: TRBJ2-4; v_call: TRBV6-5; d_call: -; cdr3_aa: CASRRDVEWIEGYF